This T cell receptor (beta chain) was sequenced for a study of neurological immune-mediated disorders. The study's findings and limits: Grouping of repertoires by phylogeny put those of 18 of 34 multiple sclerosis patients into a single related-CDR3 cluster, a possible signature. Expanded clones shared no identical CDR3 amino acid sequences across subjects, which suggested private TCR-beta repertoires in all groups.

This clonotype was seen ten or more times. Its target is unknown. Synthesis of cDNA was carried out by template-switch 5'RACE. The reaction used 10-nucleotide random UMIs. TCRdb reanalysed the 5' RACE reads using MiXCR and keeps one entry per CDR3 protein. The sample has around 94,000 distinct CDR3 sequences, around 3.3% seen once. The V end was cut by 2 bases, the J end by 6 bases, with 16 bases between. Germline V gene sequence: CDR1 MNHEY, CDR2 SVGAGI. The CDR3 spans 15 residues. Where libraries were unsorted, they were derived from 2 million PBMCs stored at -80 degrees C. Material for sequencing was PBMCs. This rearrangement joins TRBV6-5 to TRBJ1-2; D might be TRBD1 (5 bases). The sequence was obtained from a woman under 30 with multiple sclerosis. CDR3 sequence reads: CASSYQRGDGHGYTF. The CDR3, as DNA: TGTGCCAGCAGTTACCAAAGGGGCGATGGCCATGGCTACACCTTC.